This T cell receptor (beta chain) was found in a study of T cell changes during pregnancy in multiple sclerosis. The trim removed 5 bases at V and 5 bases at J, leaving 12 bases unmatched. CDR3 size: 17 residues. Germline values: CDR1 SGHTA, CDR2 FQGNSA. The table came from immunoSEQ multiplex PCR; TCRdb's copy has only in-frame clones and leaves some out. The repertoire includes about 44,000 clones, approximately 92% of them detected once, and 0.55% to 0.7% sits in the top ten. The source was CD4+ T cells from peripheral blood mononuclear cells, collected in the first trimester of pregnancy. The receptor was isolated from a female donor with multiple sclerosis, enrolled in a pregnancy study. The J gene is TRBJ2-1, the V gene TRBV7-2; 10 nucleotides agree with TRBD2. The CDR3 nucleotides read TGTGCCAGCAGCCCCTGGACTAGCGGCAAGAAGAACAATGAGCAGTTCTTC. This encodes CASSPWTSGKKNNEQFF.